This T cell receptor (beta chain) was found in a study of T cell repertoires in cytomegalovirus infection. Study context: Researchers turned to recently identified HLA-C-restricted CMV epitopes as well as well-studied HLA-B-restricted ones. Matching HLA type, along with CMV infection, was indicated by public TCR beta signatures.

To note about this clonotype: Its specificity is unknown.

Study results and caveats: Summed public TCR beta family frequency identified CMV carriers bearing the relevant HLA. CMV-specific HLA-C-restricted TCR beta clonotypes dominated the ex vivo response.

Trimming left V 0 bases short and J 0 bases short, with 12 bases between. Germline values: CDR1 SGHDT, CDR2 YYEEEE. The CDR3 is 16 residues long. TCRdb passed the reads through MiXCR, listing each CDR3 protein once. The sample yields about 570,000 distinct CDR3 sequences, 40% seen once. The rearrangement joins TRBV5-6 to TRBJ1-2; tentative D call: TRBD1 (6 bases). The TCR originated in a human donor in good health (CMV status not recorded). Some clones in this sample may be carry-over from other donors' samples. Sequences were derived from cultured PBMCs, sampled from culture after CMV antigen stimulation. CDR3 sequence: CASSLGTEPSNYGYTF. CDR3 in DNA: TGTGCCAGCAGCTTGGGGACAGAACCTTCTAACTATGGCTACACCTTC. Based on the CDR3 plus reference TRBV5-6 and TRBJ1-2, the full variable domain is DAGVTQSPTHLIKTRGQQVTLRCSPKSGHDTVSWYQQALGQGPQFIFQYYEEEERQRGNFPDRFSGHQFPNYSSELNVNALLLGDSALYLCASSLGTEPSNYGYTFGSGTRLTVV.